Listed below are T cell receptor beta chains from one sample, sequenced in a study of shared clonotypes between healthy human individuals. Generated by immunoSEQ multiplex PCR, the TCRdb table keeps only in-frame clones and is missing some. Here the sample spans just under 350,000 clones, over 70% being singletons. The source material was memory CD4+ T cells sorted from blood. The origin of the receptors is a man younger than 45 in good health. Each CDR3 is given with its conserved first and last residue. Fields, in order: V gene, D gene, J gene, clone size, CDR3 protein, CDR3 DNA. D genes are given only for firm matches. Clone size is given for some rows only: seen once, a few or many times, or a class if the clone is expanded.

TRBV5-4,TRBD1,TRBJ1-1,.,CASSQYSDRGRSFF,TGTGCCAGCAGCCAATACTCGGACAGGGGGCGCTCTTTCTTT
TRBV19,.,TRBJ2-1,.,CASSIRQGRANEQFF,TGTGCCAGTAGTATTCGACAGGGGAGGGCGAATGAGCAGTTCTTC
TRBV25-1,.,TRBJ1-4,.,CASSDATVATNEKLFF,TGTGCCAGCAGTGATGCGACGGTTGCAACTAATGAAAAACTGTTTTTT
TRBV10-2,.,TRBJ1-1,many,CASGDTIQTEAFF,TGCGCCAGTGGGGACACGATTCAGACTGAAGCTTTCTTT
TRBV5-1,TRBD2,TRBJ2-7,once,CASSRGRGSYEQYF,TGCGCCAGCAGCCGCGGGAGGGGGTCCTACGAGCAGTACTTC
TRBV11-2,.,TRBJ1-5,once,CASSLESGPQHF,TGTGCCAGCAGCTTAGAATCAGGGCCCCAGCATTTT
TRBV6-1,.,TRBJ2-3,.,CACRIPTTDTQYF,TGTGCCTGCAGAATACCCACGACAGATACGCAGTATTTT
TRBV7-2,.,TRBJ2-2,.,CASSLRVTGELFF,TGTGCCAGCAGCTTACGGGTTACCGGGGAGCTGTTTTTT
TRBV7-9,.,TRBJ1-4,.,CASSFREWEKLFF,TGTGCCAGCAGCTTCAGGGAATGGGAAAAACTGTTTTTT
TRBV15,TRBD2,TRBJ2-1,.,CATSRGGVAGVPSNEQFF,TGTGCCACCAGCAGAGGTGGGGTGGCGGGAGTGCCCTCCAATGAGCAGTTCTTC
TRBV7-3,.,TRBJ2-5,.,CASSTGGSRFICRETQYF,TGTGCCAGCAGCACGGGCGGGTCTCGTTTTATTTGCAGAGAGACCCAGTACTTC
TRBV28,.,TRBJ1-1,.,CASSFGPENTEAFF,TGTGCCAGCAGTTTTGGGCCCGAAAACACTGAAGCTTTCTTT
TRBV7-3,TRBD2,TRBJ2-1,.,CASSRGTSGRDEQFF,TGTGCCAGCAGCCGCGGGACTAGCGGGAGGGATGAGCAGTTCTTC
TRBV7-2,.,TRBJ1-1,few,CASSWTLGLMNTEAFF,TGTGCCAGCAGCTGGACACTGGGATTAATGAACACTGAAGCTTTCTTT
TRBV4-1,.,TRBJ1-4,many,CASSQAVGGNEKLFF,TGCGCCAGCAGCCAGGCGGTGGGGGGGAATGAAAAACTGTTTTTT
TRBV9,TRBD2,TRBJ2-2,.,CASSVGSAGASGELFF,TGTGCCAGCAGCGTAGGATCAGCGGGAGCATCCGGGGAGCTGTTTTTT
TRBV28,.,TRBJ1-1,.,CATKWGGKMNTEAFF,TGTGCAACCAAGTGGGGGGGCAAGATGAACACTGAAGCTTTCTTT
TRBV2,TRBD1,TRBJ1-1,once,CASGIDRVMGTEAFF,TGTGCCAGCGGTATAGACAGGGTCATGGGAACTGAAGCTTTCTTT
TRBV7-2,.,TRBJ2-3,.,CASSPNAQSGSDTQYF,TGTGCCAGCAGCCCAAACGCCCAATCGGGATCAGATACGCAGTATTTT
TRBV4-1,.,TRBJ1-2,.,CASHFVGTRKGGYTF,TGCGCCAGCCATTTTGTGGGGACACGAAAGGGTGGCTACACCTTC
TRBV29-1,.,TRBJ2-3,.,CSALGGFSTDTQYF,TGCAGCGCTCTGGGGGGCTTCAGCACAGATACGCAGTATTTT
TRBV7-9,.,TRBJ2-5,few,CASSLGAGVQETQYF,TGTGCCAGCTCTCTGGGGGCGGGGGTCCAAGAGACCCAGTACTTC
TRBV7-2,.,TRBJ2-7,.,CASSLDSVSYEQYF,TGTGCCAGCAGCTTAGATTCGGTTTCGTACGAGCAGTACTTC
TRBV10-1,.,TRBJ2-7,.,CASSEGGTRYEQYF,TGCGCCAGCAGTGAGGGCGGGACCCGGTACGAGCAGTACTTC
TRBV2,TRBD2,TRBJ2-3,.,CASKVAGDTQYF,TGTGCCAGCAAAGTAGCGGGAGATACGCAGTATTTT
TRBV5-6,TRBD2,TRBJ2-1,.,CASSRAVVSGSLGQFF,TGTGCCAGCAGCCGTGCAGTGGTAAGCGGGAGTTTAGGGCAGTTCTTC
TRBV5-1,TRBD1,TRBJ2-2,.,CASSLGFDRARTGELFF,TGCGCCAGCAGCTTGGGTTTCGACAGGGCTCGTACCGGGGAGCTGTTTTTT
TRBV9,.,TRBJ2-6,.,CASSAHPDRVSGANVLTF,TGTGCCAGCAGCGCACACCCTGACAGAGTCTCTGGGGCCAACGTCCTGACTTTC
TRBV29-1,TRBD2,TRBJ2-3,.,CSVETSGSADTQYF,TGCAGCGTTGAAACTAGCGGGAGCGCAGATACGCAGTATTTT
TRBV2,.,TRBJ1-2,.,CASTPGGGPVGYTF,TGTGCCAGCACCCCTGGCGGGGGGCCCGTCGGCTACACCTTC
TRBV5-1,.,TRBJ2-3,few,CASSLIGVTDTQYF,TGCGCCAGCAGCTTGATAGGCGTCACAGATACGCAGTATTTT
TRBV29-1,.,TRBJ1-5,once,CSVWEASAGQPQHF,TGCAGCGTTTGGGAGGCCTCTGCGGGTCAGCCCCAGCATTTT
TRBV6-1,.,TRBJ1-5,many,CASSESNNQPQHF,TGTGCCAGCAGTGAAAGCAACAATCAGCCCCAGCATTTT
TRBV5-1,.,TRBJ2-5,.,CASVGGTQYF,TGCGCCAGCGTTGGGGGAACCCAGTACTTC
TRBV2,.,TRBJ2-5,.,CASSVFGGAGKETQYF,TGTGCCAGCAGTGTATTTGGGGGGGCAGGGAAAGAGACCCAGTACTTC
TRBV28,TRBD1,TRBJ1-2,once,CATLLGQGARGYTF,TGTGCCACCCTCTTGGGACAGGGGGCACGGGGCTACACCTTC
TRBV5-1,.,TRBJ2-3,few,CASSLASNTDTQYF,TGCGCCAGCAGCTTGGCCTCGAACACAGATACGCAGTATTTT
TRBV9,.,TRBJ1-5,few,CASSVREERVQPQHF,TGTGCCAGCAGCGTAAGGGAAGAGAGGGTTCAGCCCCAGCATTTT
TRBV2,.,TRBJ2-1,.,CASSEATGGGNEQFF,TGTGCCAGCAGTGAAGCCACAGGGGGGGGAAATGAGCAGTTCTTC
TRBV5-6,TRBD2,TRBJ2-1,once,CASSSLTETSGINEQFF,TGTGCCAGCAGCTCGCTAACCGAGACTAGCGGAATCAATGAGCAGTTCTTC
TRBV6-1,TRBD2,TRBJ2-1,many,CASINPGLDQFF,TGTGCCAGCATCAACCCGGGACTAGACCAGTTCTTC
TRBV5-4,.,TRBJ2-7,.,CASSLEGSAYEQYF,TGTGCCAGCAGCTTGGAGGGTAGCGCCTACGAGCAGTACTTC
TRBV6-5,TRBD1,TRBJ1-5,.,CATRTGNSNQPQHF,TGTGCCACCCGGACAGGCAATAGCAATCAGCCCCAGCATTTT
TRBV2,TRBD1,TRBJ1-4,.,CASSEDRVGEKLFF,TGTGCCAGCAGTGAGGACAGGGTCGGGGAAAAACTGTTTTTT
TRBV25-1,.,TRBJ2-7,.,CASSIHREQYF,TGTGCCAGCAGTATCCATAGAGAGCAGTACTTC
TRBV27,TRBD1,TRBJ2-1,few,CASSQPGQGGNEQFF,TGTGCCAGCAGTCAGCCGGGACAGGGTGGTAATGAGCAGTTCTTC